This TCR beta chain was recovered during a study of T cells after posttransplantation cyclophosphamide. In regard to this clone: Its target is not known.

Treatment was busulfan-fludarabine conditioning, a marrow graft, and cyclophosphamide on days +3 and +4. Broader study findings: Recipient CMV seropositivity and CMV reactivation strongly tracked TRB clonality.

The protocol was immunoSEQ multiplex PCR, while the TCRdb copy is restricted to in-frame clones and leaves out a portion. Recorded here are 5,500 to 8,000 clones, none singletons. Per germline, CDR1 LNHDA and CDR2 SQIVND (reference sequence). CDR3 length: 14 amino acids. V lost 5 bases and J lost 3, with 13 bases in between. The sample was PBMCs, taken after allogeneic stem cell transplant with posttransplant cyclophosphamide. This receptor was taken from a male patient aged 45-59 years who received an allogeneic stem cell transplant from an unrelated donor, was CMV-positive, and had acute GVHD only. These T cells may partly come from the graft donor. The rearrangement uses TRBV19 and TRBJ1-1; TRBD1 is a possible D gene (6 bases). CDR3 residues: CASSAHREHTEAFF. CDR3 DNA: TGTGCCAGTAGTGCGCACAGGGAGCACACTGAAGCTTTCTTT.